Given below is one T cell receptor (beta chain) in context. Between the trimmed V and J ends, which lost 3 bases and 2 bases, there was a span of 11 bases. CDR1 LGHNT and CDR2 FRNRAP come from the germline V gene. The CDR3 covers 14 residues. Only in-frame clones appear in the TCRdb table, and some are missing; sequencing was by immunoSEQ multiplex PCR. The table shows under 100,000 clones, with roughly 95% occurring only once. This entry comes from a study of technical replicates of blood from several donors. The material sequenced was T cells isolated from PBMCs. The chain recombines TRBV12-5 with TRBJ2-7, with D uncertain. The clonotype originates from a human donor in good health. This CDR3 reads CASGLHQAAYEQYF. CDR3 nucleotides: TGTGCTAGTGGTTTACACCAGGCTGCCTACGAGCAGTACTTC.